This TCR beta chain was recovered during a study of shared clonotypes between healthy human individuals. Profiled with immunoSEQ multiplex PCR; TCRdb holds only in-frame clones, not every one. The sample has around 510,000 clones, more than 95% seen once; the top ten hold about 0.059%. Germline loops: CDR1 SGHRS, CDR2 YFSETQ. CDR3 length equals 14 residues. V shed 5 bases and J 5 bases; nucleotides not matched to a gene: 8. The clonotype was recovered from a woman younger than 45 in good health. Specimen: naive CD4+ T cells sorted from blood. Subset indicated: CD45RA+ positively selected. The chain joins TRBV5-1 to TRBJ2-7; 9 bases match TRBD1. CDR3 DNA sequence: TGCGCCAGCAGGGCTTCGGGACAGGGCCACGAGCAGTACTTC. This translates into CASRASGQGHEQYF.